The next 30 T cell receptor beta chains were all read from a single sample in a study of CD8 T cells in Susac syndrome. cDNA came from approximately 0.5 to 1 ug RNA primed by random hexamers. TCRdb redid the calling of the immunoSEQ multiplex PCR reads with MiXCR, one entry per CDR3 protein. The repertoire holds around 130,000 distinct CDR3 sequences, roughly 94% seen once, with around 0.27% in the top ten. The specimen sequenced was CD8+ T cells from PBMCs. These receptor sequences come from a human donor with Susac syndrome.

This sequence joins TRBV29-1 and TRBJ1-2; 7 bases match TRBD1. J gave up 5 bases and V 3 bases, and 6 bases lay outside the gene matches. From germline, CDR1 is SQVTM and CDR2 ANQGSEA. The CDR3 consists of 13 residues. CDR3 bases: TGCAGCGTTGACAGGACAGGAAATTATGGCTACACCTTC. Translation gives CSVDRTGNYGYTF.

The chain is built from TRBV19 and TRBJ2-3; TRBD2 might be the D (6 bases). Trimming took 3 bases from V and 11 from J, leaving 18 bases between them. Germline-derived CDR1 and CDR2 are LNHDA and SQIVND (reference sequence). CDR3 length: 14 amino acids. As DNA, the CDR3 is TGTGCCAGTAGTATCGGGACTCTCCATAGTAGGCAGTATTTT. Translating it yields CASSIGTLHSRQYF.

This clonotype was seen only once. The chain recombines TRBV9 with TRBJ1-2; D not resolved. CDR1 is SGDLS, CDR2 YYNGEE, per germline. The CDR3 extends over 15 amino acids. The germline V and J ends were trimmed by 5 bases and 3 bases, with 17 bases remaining between them. CDR3 sequence reads: CASSGRGRVDYGYTF. The CDR3 region has the DNA TGTGCCAGCAGTGGCAGAGGACGGGTGGACTATGGCTACACCTTC.

V is TRBV30 and J is TRBJ1-1; the D is unclear. In germline, CDR1 is GTSNPN, CDR2 SVGIG (reference sequence). V lost 5 bases and J lost 1, with 5 bases in between. The CDR3 totals 11 residues. The chain's CDR3 is CAWDQNTEAFF. The CDR3 coding sequence is TGTGCCTGGGACCAGAACACTGAAGCTTTCTTT.

The chain couples TRBV3-1 to TRBJ2-5, with TRBD2 matching 10 bases. The germline V gene has CDR1 LGHDT and CDR2 YNNKEL (reference sequence). This CDR3 is built from 15 residues. The V segment lost 3 bases and the J segment 1 base; nucleotides outside the gene matches: 2. In DNA, the CDR3 is TGTGCCAGCAGCCAGGGACTAGCGACCCAAGAGACCCAGTACTTC. Translation gives CASSQGLATQETQYF.

This clonotype was seen only once. This chain links TRBV6-5 with TRBJ2-7, with a weak D call TRBD2 (5 bases). Germline assignment: CDR1 MNHEY and CDR2 SVGAGI. V was shortened by 7 bases and J by 3 bases, with 16 bases between the two germline ends. This CDR3 has 14 amino acids. CDR3 loop: CASKNRDQYYEQYF. The CDR3 DNA reads as TGTGCCAGCAAAAACCGGGATCAATACTACGAGCAGTACTTC.

This sequence joins TRBV24-1 and TRBJ2-2, with D maybe TRBD1 (6 bases). The CDR3 consists of 13 residues. Per the germline V gene, CDR1 is KGHDR and CDR2 is SFDVKD. V lost 8 bases and J lost 3, with 9 bases in between. This CDR3 reads CATMAGDTGELFF. CDR3 in DNA: TGTGCCACCATGGCAGGGGACACCGGGGAGCTGTTTTTT.

The genes are TRBV9 and TRBJ1-6, with unresolved D. The germline V gene encodes CDR1 SGDLS and CDR2 YYNGEE. This CDR3 comprises 15 residues. The V and J ends lost 4 bases and 9 bases respectively, with 17 bases between them. CDR3 sequence reads: CASSFKGSEGSPLHF. The CDR3 coding sequence is TGTGCCAGCAGCTTTAAAGGGAGTGAAGGTTCACCCCTCCACTTT.

The chain couples TRBV20-1 to TRBJ2-7; the D call may be TRBD1 or TRBD2 (6 bases each). CDR1 and CDR2 (germline): DFQATT, SNEGSKA (reference sequence). This CDR3 has 14 amino acids. V lost 4 bases, J lost 2 bases, and 15 bases lay in between. As DNA, the CDR3 is TGCAGTGCTACTCCGGGGGCAGGGCCCTACGAGCAGTACTTC. Protein: CSATPGAGPYEQYF.

The chain carries TRBV9 and TRBJ1-1; 9 nucleotides match TRBD1. J lost 6 bases, V lost 0 bases, and 9 bases had no gene match. There are 16 residues in the CDR3. Per germline, CDR1 SGDLS and CDR2 YYNGEE. The CDR3 here is CASSVVEGQGLPEAFF. For the CDR3, the DNA is TGTGCCAGCAGCGTAGTCGAAGGACAGGGGCTACCTGAAGCTTTCTTT.

The V call is TRBV14, the J call TRBJ1-2; D remains unclear. V was cut by 2 bases and J by 4 bases, with 14 bases left in between. CDR3 length: 15 residues. CDR1 is SGHDN and CDR2 is FVKESK in the germline V gene. The CDR3, as DNA: TGTGCCAGCAGCCAACACGCGACGATATTCTATGGCTACACCTTC. It codes for CASSQHATIFYGYTF. The full variable domain, rest sourced from reference TRBV14 and TRBJ1-2, is EAGVTQFPSHSVIEKGQTVTLRCDPISGHDNLYWYRRVMGKEIKFLLHFVKESKQDESGMPNNRFLAERTGGTYSTLKVQPAELEDSGVYFCASSQHATIFYGYTFGSGTRLTVV.

The rearrangement uses TRBV19 and TRBJ1-1; 7 bases are shared with TRBD1. The CDR3 extends over 18 amino acids. The trim removed 6 bases at V and 0 bases at J, leaving 16 bases unmatched. The germline V gene encodes CDR1 LNHDA and CDR2 SQIVND (reference sequence). The CDR3 DNA sequence: TGTGCCAGTAGCCTAACCTCGGGACAGATCCTTATGAACACTGAAGCTTTCTTT. This translates into CASSLTSGQILMNTEAFF.

The chain has TRBV29-1 and TRBJ2-2; 7 bases line up with TRBD1. The ends lost 1 base at V and 4 bases at J; junction bases unmatched: 6. The CDR3 spans 15 residues. Looked up from germline, CDR1 is SQVTM and CDR2 is ANQGSEA. The CDR3: CSVEVLAGGTGELFF. CDR3 nucleotides: TGCAGCGTTGAAGTGCTGGCAGGGGGCACCGGGGAGCTGTTTTTT.

The chain employs TRBV20-1 and TRBJ2-5; the match to TRBD2 covers 7 bases. V was clipped by 5 bases and J by 2 bases; unmatched bases: 5. The CDR3 spans 13 residues. Per the germline V gene, CDR1 is DFQATT and CDR2 is SNEGSKA (reference sequence). In DNA, the CDR3 is TGCAGTGCTCTTCGACTAGCACAAGAGACCCAGTACTTC. Translation: CSALRLAQETQYF.

The CDR3, as DNA: TGCAGTGCACCCTCCCGGGACTCCGCCTACGAGCAGTACTTC. As protein: CSAPSRDSAYEQYF. The rearrangement links TRBV20-1 to TRBJ2-7; D is perhaps TRBD2 (6 bases). The CDR3 length is 14 residues. Trimming pared 6 bases from V and 2 bases from J, leaving 17 bases between. Germline-derived CDR1 and CDR2 are DFQATT and SNEGSKA (reference sequence).

CDR3 in DNA: TGTGCCAGCAGCCCGATCCCGGCAACTCATGGTAATCAGCCCCAGCATTTT. This translates into CASSPIPATHGNQPQHF. This sequence joins TRBV7-2 and TRBJ1-5, with unresolved D. CDR3 length: 17 amino acids. Deletions cut 5 bases from V and 4 bases from J, with 21 bases between. CDR1 is SGHTA, CDR2 FQGNSA, per germline.

J is TRBJ1-6 and V is TRBV20-1, with 8 nucleotides matching TRBD1. From germline, CDR1 is DFQATT and CDR2 SNEGSKA (reference sequence). The CDR3 length is 12 residues. Trimming removed 6 bases from V and 8 bases from J; junction bases left unmatched: 3. The CDR3 sequence is CSAEGQDSPLHF. The DNA of the CDR3 is TGCAGTGCAGAGGGACAGGATTCACCCCTCCACTTT.

The CDR3: CASSVGHYGYTF. CDR3 nucleotides: TGTGCCAGCAGCGTAGGTCACTATGGCTACACCTTC. The chain has TRBV9 and TRBJ1-2; D unclear. V dropped 0 bases and J dropped 3 bases, with 3 bases sitting between them. CDR3 size: 12 residues. Germline-derived CDR1 and CDR2 are SGDLS and YYNGEE.

This clonotype has a single count. V and J are TRBV4-1 and TRBJ2-7, with 8 bases lining up with TRBD1. V lost 4 bases to trimming and J lost 1 base; unmatched junction nucleotides: 3. The CDR3 is made up of 14 amino acids. CDR1 and CDR2 (germline): MGHRA, YSYEKL. The CDR3 is CASSPNRGSYEQYF. The CDR3 coding sequence is TGCGCCAGCAGCCCAAACAGGGGGTCCTACGAGCAGTACTTC.

This clonotype was detected only once. V gene TRBV12-3 or TRBV12-4 combines with J gene TRBJ2-5; 13 bases line up with TRBD2. The V segment lost 6 bases and the J segment 4 bases; nucleotides outside the gene matches: 8. The CDR3 is 16 amino acids. CDR3 region: CASSPGLAGEGETQYF. CDR3 DNA sequence: TGTGCCAGCAGCCCCGGACTAGCGGGGGAAGGAGAGACCCAGTACTTC.

V and J are TRBV14 and TRBJ2-1, with D possibly TRBD2 on 6 matching bases. The germline V gene has CDR1 SGHDN and CDR2 FVKESK. V was cut by 0 bases and J by 4 bases, with 13 bases left in between. The CDR3 loop spans 16 amino acids. The CDR3 DNA is TGTGCCAGCAGCCAAGATGGGAGGCGGGCGTACAATGAGCAGTTCTTC. Encoded protein: CASSQDGRRAYNEQFF.

The chain recombines TRBV29-1 with TRBJ1-6; 9 positions agree with TRBD1. Germline CDR1 reads SQVTM; CDR2 reads ANQGSEA. V shed 5 bases and J 9 bases; nucleotides not matched to a gene: 5. The CDR3 sequence is 13 residues long. CDR3 sequence reads: CSVWDRDGSPLHF. The CDR3 region has the DNA TGCAGCGTTTGGGACAGGGATGGTTCACCCCTCCACTTT.

The CDR3 loop reads CSASGGRNTEAFF. The CDR3 DNA sequence: TGCAGTGCTAGTGGGGGGCGGAACACTGAAGCTTTCTTT. The chain uses TRBV20-1 and TRBJ1-1; possibly TRBD1 for D (6 bases). V lost 3 bases and J 1 base, leaving 9 bases between the germline ends. This CDR3 has 13 residues. The germline V gene encodes CDR1 DFQATT and CDR2 SNEGSKA (reference sequence).

The chain uses TRBV19 and TRBJ1-5; D call uncertain. V lost 5 bases and J 3 bases, leaving 14 bases between the germline ends. Germline V CDR1 and CDR2: LNHDA, SQIVND (reference sequence). The CDR3 is made up of 15 amino acids. The CDR3 sequence: CASSPDGINNQPQHF. The DNA for the CDR3 is TGTGCCAGTAGTCCGGACGGGATAAACAATCAGCCCCAGCATTTT.

The CDR3: CAWNGDKESYEQYF. The CDR3 region has the DNA TGTGCCTGGAACGGAGACAAGGAATCCTACGAGCAGTACTTC. The rearrangement uses TRBV30 and TRBJ2-7; D gene ambiguous. CDR1 is GTSNPN, CDR2 SVGIG, per germline (reference sequence). The CDR3 spans 14 residues. V dropped 4 bases and J dropped 1 base, with 14 bases sitting between them.

This rearrangement joins TRBV30 to TRBJ2-5, with 13 bases that match TRBD2. In germline, CDR1 is GTSNPN, CDR2 SVGIG (reference sequence). The CDR3 is 15 amino acids. The V gene end was trimmed by 2 bases and the J gene end by 3 bases; junction bases not matched to a gene: 3. The chain's CDR3 is CAWSTGLAGEETQYF. The CDR3 DNA reads as TGTGCCTGGAGTACTGGACTAGCGGGGGAAGAGACCCAGTACTTC.

CDR3 sequence: CASGPTDGVPQHF. The DNA for the CDR3 is TGTGCTAGTGGACCCACGGACGGAGTACCCCAGCATTTT. The chain recombines TRBV12-5 with TRBJ1-5, with D hard to call. Germline CDR1 reads LGHNT; CDR2 reads FRNRAP. The CDR3 is made up of 13 amino acids. V lost 6 bases, J lost 10 bases, and 16 bases lay in between.

The J gene is TRBJ1-6, the V gene TRBV10-3; 7 nucleotides line up with TRBD1. Trimming at V came to 2 bases and at J to 0 bases, leaving 1 base not matched to a gene. CDR1 and CDR2 from the germline V gene are ENHRY and SYGVKD. CDR3 length: 16 residues. The CDR3 DNA follows: TGTGCCATCAGTGAGGCAGGGGGCTCCTATAATTCACCCCTCCACTTT. This gives the protein CAISEAGGSYNSPLHF.

V gene TRBV7-9 combines with J gene TRBJ2-3; D is uncertain. Germline V gene sequence: CDR1 SEHNR, CDR2 FQNEAQ (reference sequence). This CDR3 has 15 residues. The V end was cut by 0 bases, the J end by 5 bases, with 12 bases between. As DNA, the CDR3 is TGTGCCAGCAGCTTAGCCGACGGGCAAATAGATACGCAGTATTTT. Translation gives CASSLADGQIDTQYF.

CDR3 bases: TGTGCCAGCAGCCAGGGCCGTGGGGTTCTCCGCGGCACCATATATTTT. Translation: CASSQGRGVLRGTIYF. The chain is built from TRBV14 and TRBJ1-3; D remains ambiguous. The CDR3 is 16 amino acids. The germline V gene encodes CDR1 SGHDN and CDR2 FVKESK. Trimming removed 3 bases from V and 9 bases from J, with 21 bases in between.